Here is one T cell receptor beta chain with its context. Its target is unknown. The entry originates in a study of Ad26.COV2.S vaccination and SARS-CoV-2 variants. Across the study: Each vaccinee took Ad26.COV2.S intramuscularly, once or twice 56 days apart.

Generated by immunoSEQ multiplex PCR, the TCRdb table keeps only in-frame clones and is missing some. Of 350,000 to 500,000 clones in the sample, 80% to 95% were seen once. Stated treatment: 15 to 20 received Ad26.COV2.S at low or high dose, single or two shots; roughly five received placebo; per-sample allocation not given. Sampling happened 63 days after the first vaccine or placebo injection. Study-wide results and limits: TCR breadth and depth analyses may have underestimated total T cell responses.

The CDR3 is 16 amino acids. Germline CDR1 reads KGHSH; CDR2 reads LQKENI. V was cut by 2 bases and J by 3 bases, with 14 bases left in between. The specimen comprised peripheral blood, sampled in a trial of Ad26.COV2.S vaccine versus placebo. The chain employs TRBV18 and TRBJ1-5, with D perhaps matching TRBD1 (5 bases). The source of this sequence is a person between 18 and 59 years old who received the Ad26.COV2.S COVID-19 vaccine or a placebo. The CDR3 DNA is TGTGCCAGCTCACCATCCCGCGGGACCGACAATCAGCCCCAGCATTTT. Encoded protein: CASSPSRGTDNQPQHF.